This passage covers 15 T cell receptor beta chains from one sample sequenced in a study of monozygotic twins with cystic fibrosis. Using immunoSEQ multiplex PCR, the repertoire was profiled, and TCRdb retains in-frame clones only, with some absent. This repertoire shows 12,000 to 15,000 clones, roughly 81% found once; its top ten account for about 1%. The source material was blood. These receptors were collected from a boy between 5 and 17 years old with cystic fibrosis.

The rearrangement uses TRBV5-8 and TRBJ2-5; D is perhaps TRBD1 (5 bases). The V and J ends lost 7 bases and 1 base respectively, with 17 bases between them. The CDR3 consists of 15 residues. CDR1 is SGHTS, CDR2 YDEGEE, per germline. The CDR3 protein is CASQGQGYRQETQYF. The CDR3 DNA is TGTGCCAGCCAAGGGCAGGGCTACCGCCAAGAGACCCAGTACTTC.

V and J are TRBV7-2 and TRBJ2-7; 15 bases match TRBD2. The germline gives CDR1 SGHTA, CDR2 FQGNSA. The length of the CDR3 is 16 residues. V shed 3 bases, J shed 4 bases, and the junction held 4 bases outside the gene matches. CDR3 sequence (DNA): TGTGCCAGCAGCTTGGGACTAGCGGGGGGTATATACGAGCAGTACTTC. The encoded protein is CASSLGLAGGIYEQYF.

This chain joins TRBV4-1 and TRBJ2-7, with TRBD2 as a possible D gene (5 bases). Germline-derived CDR1 and CDR2 are MGHRA and YSYEKL. This CDR3 region has 17 residues. The V end was cut by 3 bases, the J end by 2 bases, with 20 bases between. The CDR3 spells CASSHVGGIGSTYEQYF. CDR3 bases: TGCGCCAGCAGCCATGTAGGAGGTATAGGCAGCACCTACGAGCAGTACTTC.

The V and J genes are TRBV11-2 and TRBJ1-1, with 9 nucleotides matching TRBD1. Trimming removed 7 bases from V and 4 bases from J; junction bases left unmatched: 7. The CDR3 has 14 residues. Germline V gene sequence: CDR1 SGHAT, CDR2 FQNNGV. The CDR3 loop is CASKLSTGGTEAFF. DNA of the CDR3: TGTGCCAGCAAACTTTCGACAGGGGGCACTGAAGCTTTCTTT.

The chain joins TRBV29-1 to TRBJ1-5; D unresolved. The CDR3 covers 14 residues. CDR1 is SQVTM, CDR2 ANQGSEA, per germline. V was trimmed by 5 bases and J by 2 bases, leaving 13 bases between them. CDR3 loop: CSVCRKRGNQPQHF. Written as DNA, the CDR3 is TGCAGCGTTTGTAGGAAGCGAGGCAATCAGCCCCAGCATTTT.

This chain joins TRBV2 and TRBJ1-5; D remains unclear. This CDR3 comprises 15 residues. The V gene lost 7 bases and the J gene lost 0 bases, with 13 bases spanning the gap. CDR1 and CDR2 from the germline V gene are SNHLY and FYNNEI. CDR3 nucleotides: TGTGCCAGCAAAGTTGTACCATATAGCAATCAGCCCCAGCATTTT. This encodes CASKVVPYSNQPQHF.

The chain's CDR3 is CASSPARGHEAFF. CDR3 bases: TGTGCCAGCTCACCGGCGCGGGGACATGAAGCTTTCTTT. The V call is TRBV18, the J call TRBJ1-1, with D tentatively TRBD1 (6 bases). The V end lost 3 bases, the J end lost 7 bases, and 12 bases lay between the germline ends. Germline V gives CDR1 KGHSH, CDR2 LQKENI. The CDR3 has 13 amino acids.

This chain links TRBV16 with TRBJ1-2; D possibly corresponds to TRBD1 (5 bases). Germline CDR1 and CDR2: KGHSY and FQNENV. Between the trimmed V and J ends, which lost 2 bases and 4 bases, there was a span of 14 bases. This CDR3 has 15 residues. The CDR3 nucleotides are TGTGCCAGCAGCCAAGTCCAGGGCTCTCCCTATGGCTACACCTTC. Residues: CASSQVQGSPYGYTF.

V and J are TRBV5-1 and TRBJ2-7; D is perhaps TRBD1 (5 bases). CDR3 length: 14 residues. V was trimmed by 0 bases and J by 5 bases, leaving 12 bases between them. Germline V CDR1 and CDR2: SGHRS, YFSETQ. CDR3 amino acids: CASSLGPGQDEQYF. In DNA, the CDR3 is TGCGCCAGCAGCTTGGGTCCAGGGCAAGACGAGCAGTACTTC.

The V gene is TRBV9, the J gene TRBJ1-2, with D maybe TRBD1 (6 bases). The CDR3 has 15 residues. Per the germline V gene, CDR1 is SGDLS and CDR2 is YYNGEE. The V and J ends lost 4 bases and 0 bases respectively, with 13 bases between them. The CDR3 bases are TGTGCCAGCAGCCCCTCTGGACAGCCTAACTATGGCTACACCTTC. Amino acids: CASSPSGQPNYGYTF.

This rearrangement joins TRBV5-1 to TRBJ2-7; D may match TRBD1 or TRBD2 (5 bases each). V gave up 4 bases and J gave up 5 bases, with 13 bases separating them. Germline CDR1 reads SGHRS; CDR2 reads YFSETQ. This CDR3 region has 13 residues. The DNA of the CDR3 is TGCGCCAGCAGCACCAGGGACCGGGACGAGCAGTACTTC. Protein sequence: CASSTRDRDEQYF.

V and J are TRBV2 and TRBJ1-5; TRBD1 aligns across 9 bases. V shed 5 bases, J shed 6 bases, and the junction held 8 bases outside the gene matches. Per germline, CDR1 SNHLY and CDR2 FYNNEI. The CDR3 contains 15 residues. The CDR3 coding sequence is TGTGCCAGCAGTCACAGGGGGCTTTTAGGTCAGCCCCAGCATTTT. Residues: CASSHRGLLGQPQHF. Using reference TRBV2 and TRBJ1-5 for the parts outside the CDR3, the full variable domain is EPEVTQTPSHQVTQMGQEVILRCVPISNHLYFYWYRQILGQKVEFLVSFYNNEISEKSEIFDDQFSVERPDGSNFTLKIRSTKLEDSAMYFCASSHRGLLGQPQHFGDGTRLSIL.

The chain couples TRBV2 to TRBJ2-5; TRBD2 matches 8 bases. From germline, CDR1 is SNHLY and CDR2 FYNNEI. CDR3 length equals 15 residues. V lost 4 bases and J lost 4; bases outside the gene matches: 8. CDR3 sequence reads: CASSATGGIGETQYF. CDR3 nucleotide sequence: TGTGCCAGCAGTGCCACGGGGGGGATCGGAGAGACCCAGTACTTC.

This clone was detected only a few times. This rearrangement joins TRBV28 to TRBJ1-4, with D unclear. Between the trimmed V and J ends, which lost 7 bases and 13 bases, there was a span of 19 bases. The length of the CDR3 is 13 residues. Germline V gene sequence: CDR1 MDHEN, CDR2 SYDVKM. CDR3 residues: CASTPAGSEALFF. The CDR3 DNA reads TGTGCCAGCACCCCAGCGGGGTCGGAGGCACTGTTTTTT.

The V and J genes are TRBV2 and TRBJ1-3; a weak D match, TRBD1 (5 bases). Germline CDR1 reads SNHLY; CDR2 reads FYNNEI. This CDR3 comprises 14 residues. Trimming took 6 bases from V and 0 from J, leaving 9 bases between them. For the CDR3, the DNA is TGTGCCAGCAGACAGGCGACCTCTGGAAACACCATATATTTT. Its protein is CASRQATSGNTIYF.